The T cell receptor beta chain under discussion was sequenced for a study of sequential checkpoint blockade in melanoma. Background on the study: Randomization was 1:1 between first-line nivolumab→ipilimumab and ipilimumab→nivolumab. After both sequences, patients received maintenance nivolumab.

The repertoire was sequenced with immunoSEQ multiplex PCR; TCRdb's copy has only in-frame clones and lacks some. Among 25,000 to 30,000 clones listed, around 73% were seen once. The length of the CDR3 is 16 residues. Germline CDR1 MDHEN, CDR2 SYDVKM. V dropped 10 bases and J dropped 2; count of bases not matched to a gene: 15. Regarding treatment: randomized to nivolumab then ipilimumab (arm A) or the reverse (arm B). Live CD3+CD8+ CD19− CD56− cells were sorted from PBMCs. This receptor was obtained from a human donor with melanoma. The sequences come from CD8+ T cells sorted from blood (inferred from file names), collected from a patient given nivolumab and ipilimumab in sequence. The chain joins TRBV28 to TRBJ2-3; TRBD2 matches at 7 bases. The CDR3 coding sequence is TGTGCCACCACCCCCCGGGGAGCGGGACCCACAGATACGCAGTATTTT. Its protein is CATTPRGAGPTDTQYF. The whole variable domain, remainder taken from reference TRBV28 and TRBJ2-3, is DVKVTQSSRYLVKRTGEKVFLECVQDMDHENMFWYRQDPGLGLRLIYFSYDVKMKEKGDIPEGYSVSREKKERFSLILESASTNQTSMYLCATTPRGAGPTDTQYFGPGTRLTVL.